The source of this TCR beta chain is a study of shared clonotypes between healthy human individuals. Profiled with immunoSEQ multiplex PCR; TCRdb holds only in-frame clones, not every one. The repertoire holds millions of clones, with approximately 92% as singletons. This CDR3 has 13 residues. Trimming left V 6 bases short and J 0 bases short, with 6 bases between. In germline, CDR1 is LNHDA, CDR2 SQIVND (reference sequence). This chain connects TRBV19 to TRBJ1-3; D not certain. This clonotype was obtained from a man between 18 and 29 years old in good health. The sample taken for sequencing was naive CD4+ T cells sorted from blood. Subset reported: CD45RA+ positively selected. CDR3 loop: CASRWNSGNTIYF. CDR3 nucleotide sequence: TGTGCCAGTAGGTGGAACTCTGGAAACACCATATATTTT.